The clone carrying this TCR beta chain was recorded many times. Its antigen is undetermined. The data belong to a study of blood T cells in healthy people across ages. Findings of the study overall: Significant beta diversity loss was already apparent by age roughly 44, declining roughly linearly. Fewer expanded clones and more diversity marked long-lived versus aged donors.

Donors gave 9 to 10 milliliters of peripheral blood apiece. No fewer than 6 micrograms of total RNA were isolated from every sample. A sample-barcoded 5' primer and a J-beta primer mix were used in a second PCR of roughly 7 to 11 cycles. TCRdb processed the 5' RACE reads anew with MiXCR; each CDR3 protein has one entry. The data hold 1.5 million to 2 million distinct CDR3 sequences, with roughly 27% observed a single time. V lost 6 bases, J lost 5 bases, and 11 bases lay in between. CDR1 SQVTM and CDR2 ANQGSEA come from the germline V gene. The CDR3 is made up of 11 amino acids. The chain links TRBV29-1 to TRBJ2-7, with a tentative D call TRBD2 (6 bases). The clonotype was recovered from a woman younger than 45 in good health. Sequenced: blood. The CDR3 spells CSVRDFDEQYF. Here the CDR3 DNA reads TGCAGCGTCCGGGACTTTGACGAGCAGTACTTC.